This T cell receptor (beta chain) derives from a study of early T cells in non-severe SARS-CoV-2 infection. Study context: Chains stayed unpaired after sequencing of bulk RNA from unsorted whole blood.

Individual cDNA molecules were tagged with unique molecular identifiers, the study reported. TCRdb itself ran the 5' RACE reads through MiXCR, one entry per CDR3 protein. The sample holds over 45,000 distinct CDR3 sequences, under 8% seen once. Only a few counts were recorded for this clonotype. Antigen unknown. The study's findings and limits: Sequences matched to VDJdb favored anti-spike CD8 responses, while private and CD4 specificities were missed.

The V end was cut by 6 bases, the J end by 12 bases, with 11 bases between. CDR3 size: 9 residues. Germline CDR1 reads SQVTM; CDR2 reads ANQGSEA. This TCR came from an adult who was a healthcare worker with PCR-confirmed SARS-CoV-2 infection or an uninfected control (not recorded which). Material: whole blood, obtained at baseline. The chain recombines TRBV29-1 with TRBJ1-2; the D gene is possibly TRBD1 (5 bases). CDR3 protein: CSVPDSHTF. In DNA, the CDR3 is TGCAGCGTGCCTGACAGCCACACCTTC.